This entry features one TCR beta chain sequence. Its antigen remains undetermined. The sample holds no much larger clone one base away, and base qualities are not on file. At the DNA level, this CDR3 is encoded by other sequences in the same sample as well. The sample originates from a study of CD8+ T cells in alopecia areata (dated by TCRdb to 2017 to 2018). Looking at the study overall: Treated patients were enrolled in an open-label pilot trial of oral tofacitinib, 5 to 10 mg twice daily, for moderate-to-severe alopecia areata. The SALT score, which quantifies the percentage of affected scalp surface area, was used to measure disease severity in treated patients. Tofacitinib was given for 6 to 18 months, followed by 6 months of follow-up off drug to assess delayed response and recurrence. TCRbeta CDR3 regions were amplified by immunoSEQ multiplex PCR using 35 Vbeta forward and 13 Jbeta reverse primers. Scalp clonality was compared across normal scalp (n=4), patchy alopecia areata scalp (n=8), and alopecia totalis/universalis scalp (n=8). On the human side, TCRbeta sequencing was run on scalp tissue and on sorted CD4+ and CD8+ peripheral blood T cells from healthy controls and from alopecia areata patients with either patchy or totalis/universalis disease. Biopsies were taken from tofacitinib-treated patients at baseline and again at 4 and 24 weeks into treatment, and several of those patients also had a later scalp biopsy. High-throughput TCRbeta sequencing was used to examine T cell clonal expansion in alopecia areata in both the C3H/HeJ mouse model and human patients. RNA was obtained with the PAXgene miRNA kit for fixed scalp, the miRNeasy kit for PBMCs, and the RNeasy kit for mouse skin. Results and caveats for the whole study, not just this receptor: Shared TCR sequences between patients were less evident than in mice, which may be partly attributable to HLA diversity in the patient population. Tofacitinib significantly decreased scalp clonality and the number of expanded CD8+ clones among the top 100 scalp clones. The treated cohort was small, with a single nonresponder, so links between baseline CD8+ expansion and response need larger studies. Scalp TCR repertoire analysis is complicated because resident alphabeta T cells in normal human skin are also sequenced, whereas mouse skin is dominated by gammadelta T cells. During tofacitinib treatment, many expanded lesional clones stuck around in both scalp and blood, and this persistence may partly explain why relapse happens after treatment is stopped. Higher clonality and more expanded CD8+ clones were observed in lesional scalp than in normal scalp, particularly in alopecia totalis/universalis, a finding suggestive of antigenic drive.

What the treatment or condition label conveys for this sample: oral pan-JAK inhibitor, 5-10 mg twice daily. Lesional scalp punch biopsies and peripheral blood were obtained from alopecia areata patients. PBMCs were isolated by density centrifugation and stained for CD3, CD4 and CD8, and CD4+ and CD8+ T cells were sorted on a FACSAria. Library construction relied on the immunoSEQ multiplex PCR assay. RNA was extracted from all samples and reverse transcribed into cDNA, which served as template for TCR sequencing. First-strand cDNA was synthesized using SuperScript III with a 2:1 mix of oligo-dT and random hexamers. A synthetic immune receptor repertoire was used to measure amplification bias, and any remaining bias was corrected computationally. On the authors' methods: Raw reads were preprocessed to remove errors, and CDR3 was defined according to IMGT conventions as the region from the conserved cysteine to phenylalanine. To get clonality, Shannon entropy was normalized by log2 of the number of productive unique TCRs and the result was subtracted from 1. Whether each scalp clone was CD4 or CD8 was inferred by checking scalp TCRbeta sequences against the CD4 and CD8 repertoires from sorted blood. Imported from immuneACCESS, the table was reduced by TCRdb to in-frame sequences with V and J called. These copies leave out some clones; in studies compared against another copy, an unresolved V gene accounts for under half, and the cause of the remainder is not known. The D gene and trimming were derived from the DNA, and the V and J assignments and clone size from that table. The sample has around 300,000 clones on record, roughly 60% of them singletons. The ten largest clones represent 0.75% to 0.95% of the sample.

This clonotype was obtained from a human donor with alopecia areata. The material was CD4+ T cells sorted from blood, obtained around week 52, from a patient treated with tofacitinib.

The encoded CDR3 is CASSPTTGGNTEAFF. The sequenced DNA: TGTGCCAGCAGCCCCACGACCGGGGGGAACACTGAAGCTTTCTTT. The chain couples TRBV7-3 to TRBJ1-1, and perhaps TRBD1 as D gene, on 5 matching bases. For CDR1 and CDR2, the germline V gene lists SGHTA and FQGTGA. The V and J ends are trimmed by 5 bases and 1 base, leaving 14 bases between them. The CDR3 runs 15 residues from the cysteine to the phenylalanine. The sequence is cut down to CDR3 DNA, 45 bases in frame from base 1.